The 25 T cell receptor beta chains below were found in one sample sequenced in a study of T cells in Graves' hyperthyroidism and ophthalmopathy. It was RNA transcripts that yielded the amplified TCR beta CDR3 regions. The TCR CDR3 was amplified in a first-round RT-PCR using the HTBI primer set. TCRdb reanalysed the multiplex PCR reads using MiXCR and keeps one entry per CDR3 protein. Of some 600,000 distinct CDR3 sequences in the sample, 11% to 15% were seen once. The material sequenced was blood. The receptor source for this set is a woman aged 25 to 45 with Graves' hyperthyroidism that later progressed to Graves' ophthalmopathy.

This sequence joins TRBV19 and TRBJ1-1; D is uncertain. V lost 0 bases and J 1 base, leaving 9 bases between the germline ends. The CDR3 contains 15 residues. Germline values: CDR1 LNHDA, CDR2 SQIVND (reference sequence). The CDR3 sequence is CASSIDFTANTEAFF. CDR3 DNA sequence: TGTGCCAGTAGTATAGATTTCACAGCGAACACTGAAGCTTTCTTT.

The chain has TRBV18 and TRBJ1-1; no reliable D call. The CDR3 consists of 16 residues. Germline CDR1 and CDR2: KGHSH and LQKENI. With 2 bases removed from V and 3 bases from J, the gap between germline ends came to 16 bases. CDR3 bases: TGTGCCAGCTCACCAAGATCCTTTGGGTGGGACACTGAAGCTTTCTTT. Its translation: CASSPRSFGWDTEAFF.

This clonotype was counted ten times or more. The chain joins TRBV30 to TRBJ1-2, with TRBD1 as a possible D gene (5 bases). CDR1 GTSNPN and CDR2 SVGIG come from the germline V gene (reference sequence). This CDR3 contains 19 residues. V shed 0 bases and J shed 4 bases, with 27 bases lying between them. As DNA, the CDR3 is TGTGCCTGGAGTGTAAAACCCTTGGTCGTGGAGGACAATCTCTATGGCTACACCTTC. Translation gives CAWSVKPLVVEDNLYGYTF.

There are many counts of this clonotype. The CDR3 sequence: CASSLGLVAEAFF. The DNA for the CDR3 is TGTGCCAGCAGTTTAGGGCTTGTCGCTGAAGCTTTCTTT. This sequence joins TRBV12-3 or TRBV12-4 and TRBJ1-1, with D unclear. V lost 1 base to trimming and J lost 6 bases, with 9 bases between them. CDR3 size: 13 residues.

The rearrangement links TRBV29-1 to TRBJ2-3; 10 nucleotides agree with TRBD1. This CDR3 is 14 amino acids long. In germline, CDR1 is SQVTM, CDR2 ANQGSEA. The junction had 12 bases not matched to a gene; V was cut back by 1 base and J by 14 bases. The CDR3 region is CSVEAANGGQGLYF. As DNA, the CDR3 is TGCAGCGTTGAAGCCGCTAACGGGGGACAGGGGCTGTATTTT.

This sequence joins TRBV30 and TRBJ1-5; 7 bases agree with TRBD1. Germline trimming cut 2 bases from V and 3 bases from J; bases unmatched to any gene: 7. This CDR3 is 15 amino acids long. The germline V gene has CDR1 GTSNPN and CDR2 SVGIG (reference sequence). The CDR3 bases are TGTGCCTGGAGTATAACAGGGGCCAACAATCAGCCCCAGCATTTT. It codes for CAWSITGANNQPQHF.

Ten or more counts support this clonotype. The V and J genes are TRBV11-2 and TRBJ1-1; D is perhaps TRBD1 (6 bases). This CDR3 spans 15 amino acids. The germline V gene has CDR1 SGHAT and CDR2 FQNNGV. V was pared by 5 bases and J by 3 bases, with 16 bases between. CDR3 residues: CASSITPGQYTEAFF. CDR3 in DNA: TGTGCCAGCAGCATTACACCGGGACAATACACTGAAGCTTTCTTT.

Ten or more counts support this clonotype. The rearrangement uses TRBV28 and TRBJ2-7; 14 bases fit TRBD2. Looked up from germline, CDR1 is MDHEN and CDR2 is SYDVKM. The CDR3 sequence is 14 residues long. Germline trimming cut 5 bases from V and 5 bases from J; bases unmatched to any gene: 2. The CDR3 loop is CASSPGLAGDEQYF. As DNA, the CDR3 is TGTGCCAGCAGTCCGGGACTAGCGGGAGACGAGCAGTACTTC. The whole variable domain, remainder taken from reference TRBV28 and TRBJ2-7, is DVKVTQSSRYLVKRTGEKVFLECVQDMDHENMFWYRQDPGLGLRLIYFSYDVKMKEKGDIPEGYSVSREKKERFSLILESASTNQTSMYLCASSPGLAGDEQYFGPGTRLTVT.

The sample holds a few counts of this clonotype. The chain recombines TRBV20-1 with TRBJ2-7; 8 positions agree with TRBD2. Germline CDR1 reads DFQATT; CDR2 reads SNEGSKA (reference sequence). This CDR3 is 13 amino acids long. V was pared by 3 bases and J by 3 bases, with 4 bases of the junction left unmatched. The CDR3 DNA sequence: TGCAGTGCTAGTGCTAGCGGGCGCTACGAGCAGTACTTC. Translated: CSASASGRYEQYF.

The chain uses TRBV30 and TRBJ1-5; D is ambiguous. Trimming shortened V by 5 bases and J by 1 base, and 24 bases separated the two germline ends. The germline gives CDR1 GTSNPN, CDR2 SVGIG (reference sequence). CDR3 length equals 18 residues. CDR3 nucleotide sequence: TGTGCCTGGCGCCCCGAGTCCGGGCTCGGTGGGAGCAATCAGCCCCAGCATTTT. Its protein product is CAWRPESGLGGSNQPQHF. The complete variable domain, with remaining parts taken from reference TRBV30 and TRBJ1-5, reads SQTIHQWPATLVQPVGSPLSLECTVEGTSNPNLYWYRQAAGRGLQLLFYSVGIGQISSEVPQNLSASRPQDRQFILSSKKLLLSDSGFYLCAWRPESGLGGSNQPQHFGDGTRLSIL.

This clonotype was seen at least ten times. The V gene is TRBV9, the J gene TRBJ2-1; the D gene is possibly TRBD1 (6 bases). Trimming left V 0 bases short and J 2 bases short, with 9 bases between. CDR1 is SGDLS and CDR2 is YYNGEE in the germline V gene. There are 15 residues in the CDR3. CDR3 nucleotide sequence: TGTGCCAGCAGCGTAGGTACAGGGACCTACAATGAGCAGTTCTTC. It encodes CASSVGTGTYNEQFF.

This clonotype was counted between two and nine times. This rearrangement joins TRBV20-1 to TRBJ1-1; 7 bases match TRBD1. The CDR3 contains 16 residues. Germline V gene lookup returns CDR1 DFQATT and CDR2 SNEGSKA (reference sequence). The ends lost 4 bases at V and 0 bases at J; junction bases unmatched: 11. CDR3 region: CSATHRDSLMNTEAFF. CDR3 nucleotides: TGCAGTGCTACCCACCGGGACAGCCTGATGAACACTGAAGCTTTCTTT.

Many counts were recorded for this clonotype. CDR3 in DNA: TGCGCCAGCAGCTTAGGAGGGGGAGAGCAAGAGACCCAGTACTTC. Translating gives CASSLGGGEQETQYF. The J gene is TRBJ2-5, the V gene TRBV5-1; D possibly uses TRBD1 or TRBD2 (6 bases each). Germline CDR1 and CDR2: SGHRS and YFSETQ. V was shortened by 2 bases and J by 2 bases, with 13 bases between the two germline ends. The CDR3 is 15 residues long.

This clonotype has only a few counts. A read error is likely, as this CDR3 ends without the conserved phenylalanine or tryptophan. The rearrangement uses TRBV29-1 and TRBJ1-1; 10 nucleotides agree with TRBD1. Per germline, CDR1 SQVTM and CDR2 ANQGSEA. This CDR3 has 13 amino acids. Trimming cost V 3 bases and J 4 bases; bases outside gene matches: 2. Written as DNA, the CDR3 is TGCAGCGTTGAGGGACAGGGGCTCACTGAAGCTTTCCTT. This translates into CSVEGQGLTEAFL.

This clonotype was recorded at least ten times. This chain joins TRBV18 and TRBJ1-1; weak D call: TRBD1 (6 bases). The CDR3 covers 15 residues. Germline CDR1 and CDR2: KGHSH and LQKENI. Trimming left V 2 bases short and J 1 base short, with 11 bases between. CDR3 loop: CASSPEGGWNTEAFF. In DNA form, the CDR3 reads TGTGCCAGCTCACCAGAGGGGGGATGGAACACTGAAGCTTTCTTT. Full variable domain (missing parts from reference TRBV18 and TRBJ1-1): NAGVMQNPRHLVRRRGQEARLRCSPMKGHSHVYWYRQLPEEGLKFMVYLQKENIIDESGMPKERFSAEFPKEGPSILRIQQVVRGDSAAYFCASSPEGGWNTEAFFGQGTRLTVV.

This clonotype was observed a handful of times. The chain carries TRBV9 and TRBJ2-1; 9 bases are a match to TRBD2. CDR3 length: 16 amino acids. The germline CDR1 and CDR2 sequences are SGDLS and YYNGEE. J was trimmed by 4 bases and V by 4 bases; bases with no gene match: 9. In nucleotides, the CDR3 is TGTGCCAGCAGCCCCCGTAGCGGGGGAGATTACAATGAGCAGTTCTTC. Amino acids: CASSPRSGGDYNEQFF.

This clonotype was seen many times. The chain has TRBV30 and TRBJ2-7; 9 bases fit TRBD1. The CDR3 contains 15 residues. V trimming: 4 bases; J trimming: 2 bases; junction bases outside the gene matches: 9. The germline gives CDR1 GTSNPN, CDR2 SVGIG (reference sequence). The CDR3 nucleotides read TGTGCCTGGACCGGAGTGGGACAGGGTCCCTACGAGCAGTACTTC. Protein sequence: CAWTGVGQGPYEQYF.

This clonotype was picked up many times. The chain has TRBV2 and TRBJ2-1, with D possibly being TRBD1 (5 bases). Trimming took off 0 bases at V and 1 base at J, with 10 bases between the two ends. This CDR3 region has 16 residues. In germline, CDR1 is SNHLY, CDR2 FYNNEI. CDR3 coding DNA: TGTGCCAGCAGTGAAGCGCAGGGCTTTTCCTACAATGAGCAGTTCTTC. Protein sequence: CASSEAQGFSYNEQFF.

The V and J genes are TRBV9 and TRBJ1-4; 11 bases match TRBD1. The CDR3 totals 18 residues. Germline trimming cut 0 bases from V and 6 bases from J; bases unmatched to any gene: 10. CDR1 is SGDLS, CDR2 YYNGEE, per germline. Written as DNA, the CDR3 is TGTGCCAGCAGCGTAGGAGGTTGGACAGGGGGCGGTCATGAAAAACTGTTTTTT. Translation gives CASSVGGWTGGGHEKLFF.

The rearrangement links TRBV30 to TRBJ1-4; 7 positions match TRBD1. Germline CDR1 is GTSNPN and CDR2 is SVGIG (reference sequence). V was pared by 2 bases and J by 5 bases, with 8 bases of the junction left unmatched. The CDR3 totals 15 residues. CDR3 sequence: CAWSSYAGQNEKLFF. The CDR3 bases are TGTGCCTGGAGTTCTTATGCGGGACAGAATGAAAAACTGTTTTTT.

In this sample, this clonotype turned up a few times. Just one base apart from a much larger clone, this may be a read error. The CDR3 DNA is TGTGCCAGCAGTAAGGGACTAGTCCACGAGCAGTACTTC. Amino acid sequence: CASSKGLVHEQYF. The chain joins TRBV6-1 to TRBJ2-7; 8 bases line up with TRBD2. The CDR3 extends over 13 amino acids. Unmatched junction bases numbered 5, after V lost 5 bases and J lost 5 bases. Germline V CDR1 and CDR2: MNHNS, SASEGT.

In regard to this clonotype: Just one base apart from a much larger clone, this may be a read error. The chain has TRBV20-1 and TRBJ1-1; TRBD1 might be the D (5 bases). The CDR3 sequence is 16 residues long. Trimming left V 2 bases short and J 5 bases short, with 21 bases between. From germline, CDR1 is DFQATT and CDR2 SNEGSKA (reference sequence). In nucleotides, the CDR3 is TGCAGTGCTAGATCAGGGAGAGAGCTCGGGGTGACTGAAGCTTTCTTT. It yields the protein CSARSGRELGVTEAFF.

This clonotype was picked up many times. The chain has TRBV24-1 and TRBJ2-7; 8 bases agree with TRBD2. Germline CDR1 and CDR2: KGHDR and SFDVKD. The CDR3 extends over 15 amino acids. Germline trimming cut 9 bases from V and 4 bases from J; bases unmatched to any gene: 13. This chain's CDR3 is CATAASIAGSYEQYF. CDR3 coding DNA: TGTGCCACCGCAGCTTCTATAGCGGGGTCTTACGAGCAGTACTTC.

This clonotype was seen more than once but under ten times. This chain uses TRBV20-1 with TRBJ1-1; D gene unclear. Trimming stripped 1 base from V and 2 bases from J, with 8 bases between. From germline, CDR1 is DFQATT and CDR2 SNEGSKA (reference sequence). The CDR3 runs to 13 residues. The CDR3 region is CSARVGFNTEAFF. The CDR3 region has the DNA TGCAGTGCTAGAGTAGGATTCAACACTGAAGCTTTCTTT.

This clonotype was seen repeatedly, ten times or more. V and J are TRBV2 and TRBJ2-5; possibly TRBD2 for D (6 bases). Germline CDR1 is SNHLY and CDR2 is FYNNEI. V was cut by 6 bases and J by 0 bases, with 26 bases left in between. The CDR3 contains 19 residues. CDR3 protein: CASSRRPTPGVRYQETQYF. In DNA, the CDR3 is TGTGCCAGCAGCCGCCGTCCGACCCCGGGAGTGAGGTACCAAGAGACCCAGTACTTC.